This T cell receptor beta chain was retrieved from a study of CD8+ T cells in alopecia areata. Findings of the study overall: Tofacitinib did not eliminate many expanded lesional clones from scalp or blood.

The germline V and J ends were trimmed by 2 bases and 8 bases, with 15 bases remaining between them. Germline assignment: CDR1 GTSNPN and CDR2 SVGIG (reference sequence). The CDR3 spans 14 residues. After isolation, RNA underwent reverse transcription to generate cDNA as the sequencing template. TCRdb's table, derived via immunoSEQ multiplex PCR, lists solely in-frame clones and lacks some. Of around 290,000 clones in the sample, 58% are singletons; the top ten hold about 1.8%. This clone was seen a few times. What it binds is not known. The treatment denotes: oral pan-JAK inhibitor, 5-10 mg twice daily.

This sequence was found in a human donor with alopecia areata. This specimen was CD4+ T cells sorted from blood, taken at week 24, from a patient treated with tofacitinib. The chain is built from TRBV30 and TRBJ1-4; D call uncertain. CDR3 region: CAWSPLEDGEKLFF. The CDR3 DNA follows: TGTGCCTGGAGTCCCCTAGAAGATGGCGAAAAACTGTTTTTT.